This TCR beta chain was captured by sequencing in a study of blood T cell repertoires in COVID-19. Study summary: Whether acute or convalescent, the COVID-19 samples came from the United States, Italy and Spain.

This study enrolled people aged about 18 to 95 from around 25 US geographic areas. Participants were placed into cohorts based on the clinical history they reported. Cohort 3 recovery required two negative PCRs, clearance, or symptom resolution. Per the germline V gene, CDR1 is SGDLS and CDR2 is YYNGEE. The V end lost 0 bases, the J end lost 6 bases, and 9 bases lay between the germline ends. CDR3 length equals 13 residues. Assay: immunoSEQ multiplex PCR; the TCRdb copy retains only in-frame clones and omits some. Of 300,000 to 350,000 clones listed, roughly 87% are singletons. This clone was seen only a few times.

This chain connects TRBV9 to TRBJ1-1, with D perhaps TRBD1 (5 bases). Source material: PBMCs or T cells enriched from blood (not recorded which). The source is a woman under 40 who had recovered from COVID-19. CDR3 nucleotides: TGTGCCAGCAGCGTAGAGGGGAGGCCTGAAGCTTTCTTT. Translated: CASSVEGRPEAFF.